This T cell receptor (beta chain) was profiled in a study of blood T cell repertoires in COVID-19. V trimming: 1 base; J trimming: 10 bases; junction bases outside the gene matches: 11. In germline, CDR1 is SEHNR, CDR2 FQNEAQ (reference sequence). The CDR3 loop spans 15 amino acids. The repertoire was sequenced with immunoSEQ multiplex PCR; TCRdb's copy has only in-frame clones and lacks some. Of 150,000 to 200,000 clones in the sample, 84% were seen once. Sequencing was performed on peripheral blood. The V and J genes are TRBV7-9 and TRBJ2-3, with 7 bases fitting TRBD1. This TCR was sampled from a man under 40 with active or convalescent COVID-19. As DNA, the CDR3 is TGTGCCAGCAGCTTAGGCCACCGACAGGGCGGGCCGCAGTATTTT. Protein sequence: CASSLGHRQGGPQYF.